The 23 T cell receptor beta chains below all came from one sample that was sequenced in a study of CD8+CD57+ T cells in acquired aplastic anemia. Profiles of TCR beta VDJ and CDR3 were generated from a genomic DNA template. MiXCR was run by TCRdb on the reads, yielding one entry per CDR3 protein. In the table there are under 350,000 distinct CDR3 sequences, 45% to 65% of which are singletons. Previously, flow cytometry had revealed CD8+CD57+ cell expansion in the patients chosen for sequencing. Material for sequencing was sorted CD4+, CD8+, or CD8+CD57+ T cells (not recorded which) from PBMCs. The receptors here all came from a human donor with aplastic anemia.

The table lists this clonotype with a few counts. The chain recombines TRBV7-9 with TRBJ2-3; 8 nucleotides agree with TRBD1. CDR3 length: 14 amino acids. Germline V gene sequence: CDR1 SEHNR, CDR2 FQNEAQ (reference sequence). J lost 2 bases, V lost 6 bases, and 4 bases had no gene match. The CDR3 spells CASRGTGLTDTQYF. Written as DNA, the CDR3 is TGTGCCAGCAGGGGGACAGGCCTCACAGATACGCAGTATTTT.

This clonotype turned up a few times. The V call is TRBV12-3 or TRBV12-4, the J call TRBJ2-7, with D unclear. Trimming took 2 bases from V and 5 from J, leaving 10 bases between them. The CDR3 consists of 13 residues. CDR3 nucleotide sequence: TGTGCCAGCAGTTTAATGGGCTGGGACGAGCAGTACTTC. As protein: CASSLMGWDEQYF.

There are a few counts of this clonotype. This rearrangement joins TRBV2 to TRBJ1-2, with 7 bases lining up with TRBD1. Germline-derived CDR1 and CDR2 are SNHLY and FYNNEI. V was pared by 4 bases and J by 7 bases, with 6 bases of the junction left unmatched. The length of the CDR3 is 13 residues. The CDR3 region has the DNA TGTGCCAGCAGTGGGACAGGTCCCGGTGGCTACACCTTC. This codes for CASSGTGPGGYTF.

This chain links TRBV2 with TRBJ1-2; unclear D gene. This CDR3 has 11 residues. V was clipped by 8 bases and J by 8 bases, with 12 bases between them. Germline CDR1 is SNHLY and CDR2 is FYNNEI. CDR3 amino acids: CASSEGRGYTF. CDR3 DNA: TGTGCCAGCTCGGAGGGTCGAGGCTACACCTTC. Combining the CDR3 with reference TRBV2 and TRBJ1-2 gives the whole variable domain EPEVTQTPSHQVTQMGQEVILRCVPISNHLYFYWYRQILGQKVEFLVSFYNNEISEKSEIFDDQFSVERPDGSNFTLKIRSTKLEDSAMYFCASSEGRGYTFGSGTRLTVV.

J is TRBJ2-7 and V is TRBV7-8; D unclear. V lost 5 bases and J 5 bases, leaving 10 bases between the germline ends. Germline CDR1 is SGHVS and CDR2 is FQNEAQ. The CDR3 has 12 amino acids. The CDR3 DNA is TGTGCCAGCAGCCCGATCTTTCACGAGCAGTACTTC. This sequence encodes CASSPIFHEQYF.

This clonotype was counted at least ten times. The rearrangement links TRBV5-1 to TRBJ2-1, with 7 bases that match TRBD1. From germline, CDR1 is SGHRS and CDR2 YFSETQ. The CDR3 has 15 residues. Germline trimming cut 3 bases from V and 6 bases from J; bases unmatched to any gene: 9. The CDR3 coding sequence is TGCGCCAGCAGCTCCGACAGGGTAGTTGGCAATGAGCAGTTCTTC. Translation: CASSSDRVVGNEQFF.

The chain employs TRBV20-1 and TRBJ1-6, with D perhaps matching TRBD1 (6 bases). Trimming cost V 3 bases and J 0 bases, with 9 bases left between them. Germline values: CDR1 DFQATT, CDR2 SNEGSKA (reference sequence). The CDR3 has 15 residues. The CDR3 DNA is TGCAGTGCTAGTCAGGGGAGCTCCTATAATTCACCCCTCCACTTT. Translating it yields CSASQGSSYNSPLHF.

For this clonotype: One end of the junction is discordant with germline, which a read error may explain. The chain uses TRBV18 and TRBJ1-4; D gene ambiguous. The germline V gene encodes CDR1 KGHSH and CDR2 LQKENI. The CDR3 consists of 14 residues. CDR3 coding DNA: TGTGCCAGCTCACTTCGAGGAACTAATGAAGAACTGTTTTTT. Protein: CASSLRGTNEELFF.

The chain uses TRBV9 and TRBJ1-1, with 9 bases lining up with TRBD1. CDR3 length equals 17 residues. V was clipped by 4 bases and J by 1 base; unmatched bases: 11. Germline assignment: CDR1 SGDLS and CDR2 YYNGEE. This chain's CDR3 is CASSPGTGWEGNTEAFF. DNA of the CDR3: TGTGCCAGCAGCCCCGGGACAGGGTGGGAAGGGAACACTGAAGCTTTCTTT.

Many counts were recorded for this clonotype. The V and J genes are TRBV7-8 and TRBJ2-2; D not certain. The CDR3 extends over 14 amino acids. V was pared by 0 bases and J by 6 bases, with 8 bases between. Germline V CDR1 and CDR2: SGHVS, FQNEAQ. CDR3 amino acids: CASSLAGHSGELFF. CDR3 coding DNA: TGTGCCAGCAGCTTAGCAGGTCATTCCGGGGAGCTGTTTTTT.

The V and J genes are TRBV11-2 and TRBJ2-7; D unresolved. The CDR3 has 11 residues. V lost 4 bases and J lost 3, with 4 bases in between. Germline V lookup: CDR1 SGHAT, CDR2 FQNNGV. CDR3 DNA sequence: TGTGCCAGCAGCTACCACTACGAGCAGTACTTC. It is translated as CASSYHYEQYF.

The chain joins TRBV6-5 to TRBJ2-3; no definite D call. CDR1 and CDR2 (germline): MNHEY, SVGAGI. V was pared by 2 bases and J by 3 bases, with 9 bases between. This CDR3 comprises 14 residues. The CDR3 bases are TGTGCCAGCAGTTACAGGTCGGTTACAGATACGCAGTATTTT. Amino acids: CASSYRSVTDTQYF.

The CDR3 region has the DNA TGTGCCAGCAGCCCACGGGACAGGGACTATGGCTACACCTTC. Protein sequence: CASSPRDRDYGYTF. This sequence joins TRBV7-3 and TRBJ1-2; the match to TRBD1 covers 9 bases. CDR1 SGHTA and CDR2 FQGTGA come from the germline V gene. The CDR3 has 14 residues. V lost 5 bases and J lost 3; bases outside the gene matches: 4.

The CDR3, as DNA: TGTGCCAGCAGCTTAGGGGGGACCGAAGAGACCCAGTACTTC. This gives the protein CASSLGGTEETQYF. V usage is TRBV7-3 and J usage is TRBJ2-5; D may be TRBD2 (6 bases). The V and J ends lost 2 bases and 3 bases respectively, with 10 bases between them. The CDR3 length is 14 residues. CDR1 and CDR2 from the germline V gene are SGHTA and FQGTGA.

Turning to this clonotype: The CDR3 carries no conserved terminal phenylalanine or tryptophan, so it likely arises from a read error. V and J are TRBV2 and TRBJ2-3; D unresolved. CDR3 size: 13 residues. The V end was cut by 6 bases, the J end by 2 bases, with 9 bases between. Per germline, CDR1 SNHLY and CDR2 FYNNEI. This CDR3 is CASRQGPTDTQYR. CDR3 sequence (DNA): TGTGCCAGCAGACAAGGGCCCACAGATACGCAGTATCGT.

Comment on this clonotype: Given the absence of the conserved phenylalanine or tryptophan at the CDR3 end, a read error is likely. J is TRBJ1-6 and V is TRBV5-6, with 9 bases that match TRBD1. The CDR3 is 15 residues long. V lost 0 bases, J lost 7 bases, and 2 bases stayed unmatched. Germline V gene sequence: CDR1 SGHDT, CDR2 YYEEEE. CDR3 amino acids: CASSLAGTGNSPLHS. Here the CDR3 DNA reads TGTGCCAGCAGCTTGGCCGGGACAGGGAATTCACCCCTCCACTCT.

The gene calls are TRBV7-3 and TRBJ2-7, with TRBD1 matching over 9 bases. Germline values: CDR1 SGHTA, CDR2 FQGTGA. V lost 6 bases, J lost 4 bases, and 7 bases stayed unmatched. This CDR3 is 14 amino acids long. CDR3 in amino acids: CASSHGTGPYEQYF. DNA for the CDR3: TGTGCCAGCAGTCACGGGACAGGGCCGTACGAGCAGTACTTC.

This clonotype was observed many times. The chain recombines TRBV12-3 or TRBV12-4 with TRBJ2-7; maybe TRBD2 (6 bases). The CDR3 loop spans 13 amino acids. V was shortened by 3 bases and J by 6 bases, with 12 bases between the two germline ends. Here the CDR3 reads CASSFILGGEQYF. The CDR3 DNA follows: TGTGCCAGCAGTTTCATTTTGGGGGGCGAGCAGTACTTC.

The rearrangement joins TRBV7-8 to TRBJ1-1; D gene uncertain. Trimming removed 8 bases from V and 0 bases from J, with 13 bases in between. The CDR3 totals 14 residues. Germline V gives CDR1 SGHVS, CDR2 FQNEAQ. CDR3 loop: CASRPRVMNTEAFF. The CDR3 nucleotides are TGTGCCAGCCGCCCCCGGGTCATGAACACTGAAGCTTTCTTT.

The CDR3 DNA is TGCAGTGCCGCTAGCAGACACTACGAGCAGTACTTC. The encoded protein is CSAASRHYEQYF. J is TRBJ2-7 and V is TRBV20-1, with D possibly being TRBD2 (5 bases). V lost 6 bases to trimming and J lost 3 bases, with 12 bases between them. The CDR3 covers 12 residues. Germline V gene lookup returns CDR1 DFQATT and CDR2 SNEGSKA (reference sequence).

V and J are TRBV9 and TRBJ1-5; D may be TRBD1 (6 bases). The CDR3 loop spans 15 amino acids. V was cut by 4 bases and J by 2 bases, with 13 bases left in between. The germline gives CDR1 SGDLS, CDR2 YYNGEE. CDR3 DNA sequence: TGTGCCAGCAGCCAGACAGGTAACGGCAATCAGCCCCAGCATTTT. Protein sequence: CASSQTGNGNQPQHF.

This chain links TRBV10-3 with TRBJ2-7; D not certain. CDR3 length: 14 residues. Germline CDR1 ENHRY, CDR2 SYGVKD. V was clipped by 3 bases and J by 4 bases, with 13 bases between them. The CDR3 sequence is CAISEGRETYEQYF. Here the CDR3 DNA reads TGTGCCATCAGTGAAGGCAGAGAAACTTACGAGCAGTACTTC.

This chain joins TRBV20-1 and TRBJ2-7; 8 bases align to TRBD1. The CDR3 length is 15 residues. V was clipped by 0 bases and J by 2 bases; unmatched bases: 6. Germline values: CDR1 DFQATT, CDR2 SNEGSKA (reference sequence). The CDR3 DNA reads as TGCAGTGCTAGAGATAGGCAGGGGGCGACCTACGAGCAGTACTTC. Translation: CSARDRQGATYEQYF.